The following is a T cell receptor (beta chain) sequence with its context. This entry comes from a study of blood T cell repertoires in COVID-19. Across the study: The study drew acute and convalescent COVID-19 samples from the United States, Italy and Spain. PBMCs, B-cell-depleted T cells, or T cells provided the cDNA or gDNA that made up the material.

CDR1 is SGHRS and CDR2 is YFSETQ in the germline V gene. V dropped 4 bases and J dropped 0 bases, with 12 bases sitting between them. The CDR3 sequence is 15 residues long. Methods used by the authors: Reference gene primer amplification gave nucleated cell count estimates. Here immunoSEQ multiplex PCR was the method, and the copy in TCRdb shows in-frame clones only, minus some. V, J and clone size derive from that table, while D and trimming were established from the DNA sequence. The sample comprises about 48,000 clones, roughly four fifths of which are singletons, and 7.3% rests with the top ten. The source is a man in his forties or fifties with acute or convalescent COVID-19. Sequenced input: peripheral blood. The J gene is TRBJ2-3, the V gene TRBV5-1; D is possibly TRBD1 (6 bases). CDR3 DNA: TGCGCCAGCAGCGCCCGGGACACCAGCACAGATACGCAGTATTTT. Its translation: CASSARDTSTDTQYF.